This TCR beta chain was recorded in a study of T-cell reconstitution after alpha-beta-depleted transplantation in children. Comments on this clonotype: What it recognizes is unknown.

Whole-study findings and limits: The authors attributed T-cell counts and diversity one year after transplant mostly to newly produced T cells. Recipient T cells and thymic progenitors that survived were the source of the high TCRbeta diversity seen at day 60 in some patients. Reportedly, roughly two months post-transplant, alpha-beta T cells arose from several hundred expanded graft clones.

Molecular barcoding with unique molecular identifiers was used for the TCRbeta library. TCRdb passed the PCR reads through MiXCR, listing each CDR3 protein once. The data show about 510,000 distinct CDR3 sequences, roughly an eighth seen once. Deletions cut 4 bases from V and 4 bases from J, with 13 bases between. The CDR3 length is 14 residues. Germline V gives CDR1 LGHDT, CDR2 YNNKEL (reference sequence). The source of this sequence is a female patient between 2 and 15 years old who had a stem cell transplant for aplastic anemia, so the T cells may come from the graft donor. The genes are TRBV3-1 and TRBJ1-2; TRBD1 might be the D (6 bases). This sample comprised PBMCs, mostly from graft donor cells, obtained 180 days after TCRalphabeta/CD19-depleted stem cell transplant. CDR3 region: CASSPGQALYGYTF. The DNA for the CDR3 is TGTGCCAGCAGCCCGGGACAAGCGCTCTATGGCTACACCTTC.